This T cell receptor (beta chain) was found in a study of blood T cell repertoires in COVID-19. Participant age was about 18 to 89 years, and participants resided in roughly 25 US areas. Participants' reported clinical history set cohort assignment. CDR1 is SGHTA and CDR2 is FQGNSA in the germline V gene. This CDR3 has 19 amino acids. The trim removed 5 bases at V and 0 bases at J, leaving 8 bases unmatched. Using immunoSEQ multiplex PCR, the repertoire was profiled, and TCRdb retains in-frame clones only, with some absent. This sample yields about 480,000 clones, of which roughly 88% are seen a single time; 1.5% to 2% belongs to the top ten.

The sequenced material came from PBMCs or T cells enriched from blood (not recorded which). The chain has TRBV7-2 and TRBJ2-2; TRBD2 aligns across 14 bases. This TCR derives from a woman aged 40-49 years who had recovered from COVID-19. Here the CDR3 reads CASSTWTSGRHANTGELFF. CDR3 coding DNA: TGTGCCAGCAGCACCTGGACTAGCGGGAGGCACGCGAACACCGGGGAGCTGTTTTTT.